A single T cell receptor beta chain is shown here with its context. These data come from a study of OX40 agonist ivuxolimab in advanced cancers. The wider study: The eligibility criteria allowed prior anti-PD-1, anti-PD-L1 or anti-CTLA-4 therapy, and around 40% had some.

Assay: immunoSEQ multiplex PCR; the TCRdb copy retains only in-frame clones and omits some. This sample yields about 86,000 clones, of which roughly 89% are seen a single time; approximately 9.3% belongs to the top ten. Germline V gene lookup returns CDR1 MNHEY and CDR2 SVGAGI. This CDR3 spans 14 amino acids. Trimming pared 6 bases from V and 3 bases from J, leaving 11 bases between. This rearrangement joins TRBV6-5 to TRBJ1-4; D possibly corresponds to TRBD1 (5 bases). The sequence came from an adult with an advanced solid tumor such as melanoma, head and neck, liver or kidney cancer. The sequencing used CD4+ or CD8+ T cells sorted from blood, collected in a trial of the OX40 agonist ivuxolimab. The CDR3 coding sequence is TGTGCCAGCAGCATAGGGGTAGCTAATGAAAAACTGTTTTTT. Translation gives CASSIGVANEKLFF.